This T cell receptor (beta chain) was sequenced for a study of vaccination and CD4 T cells after COVID-19. Across the whole study: A CEFX pool, an HIV-1 Nef pool, or no peptide went to control cultures.

With the Oncomine TCR Beta short-read assay, DNA from cultured CD4+ T cells was sequenced. In TCRdb, the PCR reads were re-called with MiXCR into one record per CDR3 protein. The data contain over 10,000 distinct CDR3 sequences, 45% to 50% of them seen just once; the ten biggest clones take up roughly a fifth. The CDR3 loop spans 16 amino acids. Trimming pared 3 bases from V and 1 base from J, leaving 12 bases between. Germline values: CDR1 MNHEY, CDR2 SMNVEV (reference sequence). Treatment given: roughly 10-day PBMC culture with coronavirus spike peptide pools or control peptides (ViraFEST assay). ViraFEST stimulated the growth of antigen-specific T cells using peptide pools and subsequently profiled their TCRs by sequencing. This clonotype came up a few times. What it binds is unknown.

The chain carries TRBV27 and TRBJ2-2; no clear D gene. The TCR comes from a human donor who had recovered from COVID-19. Source material: CD4+ T cells from blood, cultured in vitro. CDR3 DNA sequence: TGTGCCAGCAGTTTTATTTTCCAGTTGAACACCGGGGAGCTGTTTTTT. Amino acid sequence: CASSFIFQLNTGELFF.